These 10 T cell receptor beta chains were all obtained from the same sample, sequenced in a study of identical twins. TCRdb reprocessed the 5' RACE reads via MiXCR and lists one record per CDR3 protein. The sample includes hundreds of thousands of distinct CDR3 sequences, roughly 8% of them seen just once. These sequences were also reported in another study, on yellow fever vaccine responses in identical twins.

The specimen was PBMCs. Source of these receptors: a woman younger than 35 in good health.

This clonotype came up many times. The V and J genes are TRBV5-1 and TRBJ2-7, with TRBD1 matching 10 bases. CDR1 is SGHRS, CDR2 YFSETQ, per germline. V shed 0 bases, J shed 7 bases, and the junction held 10 bases outside the gene matches. The CDR3 is made up of 16 amino acids. The CDR3 sequence: CASSLVPGDRGGEQYF. The CDR3 DNA sequence: TGCGCCAGCAGCTTGGTCCCCGGGGACAGGGGCGGAGAGCAGTACTTC.

J is TRBJ2-1 and V is TRBV28, with a weak D call TRBD1 (5 bases). CDR3 length: 14 residues. The germline V gene encodes CDR1 MDHEN and CDR2 SYDVKM. V was trimmed by 6 bases and J by 3 bases, leaving 12 bases between them. CDR3: CASRTQGIYNEQFF. DNA for the CDR3: TGTGCCAGCAGGACGCAGGGAATCTACAATGAGCAGTTCTTC. Filled out from reference TRBV28 and TRBJ2-1, the complete variable domain reads DVKVTQSSRYLVKRTGEKVFLECVQDMDHENMFWYRQDPGLGLRLIYFSYDVKMKEKGDIPEGYSVSREKKERFSLILESASTNQTSMYLCASRTQGIYNEQFFGPGTRLTVL.

The V gene is TRBV7-9, the J gene TRBJ2-2; a possible D gene is TRBD2 (5 bases). V was cut by 5 bases and J by 0 bases, with 10 bases left in between. The CDR3 has 15 residues. Germline CDR1 SEHNR, CDR2 FQNEAQ (reference sequence). The CDR3 region is CASSPGVTNTGELFF. In DNA, the CDR3 is TGTGCCAGCAGCCCCGGGGTTACGAACACCGGGGAGCTGTTTTTT.

In this sample, this clonotype turned up many times. V and J are TRBV12-3 or TRBV12-4 and TRBJ2-1; D might be TRBD2 (5 bases). CDR3 length: 14 residues. The V gene lost 1 base and the J gene lost 3 bases, with 7 bases spanning the gap. CDR3 DNA sequence: TGTGCCAGCAGTTTAGGGAGGCTCTACAATGAGCAGTTCTTC. Protein product: CASSLGRLYNEQFF.

The chain recombines TRBV24-1 with TRBJ2-7; 7 bases are a match to TRBD2. The germline CDR1 and CDR2 sequences are KGHDR and SFDVKD. V trimming: 3 bases; J trimming: 2 bases; junction bases outside the gene matches: 9. The CDR3 is 16 residues long. The CDR3, as DNA: TGTGCCACCAGTGATGCAGCGGGAACGAACACCTACGAGCAGTACTTC. This codes for CATSDAAGTNTYEQYF.

This clonotype was seen a handful of times. V and J are TRBV6-1 and TRBJ2-1, with TRBD1 matching over 7 bases. CDR1 and CDR2 (germline): MNHNS, SASEGT. The CDR3 has 15 residues. The V segment lost 5 bases and the J segment 5 bases; nucleotides outside the gene matches: 9. The CDR3 sequence is CASSRPGQTNNEQFF. As DNA, the CDR3 is TGTGCCAGCAGTCGGCCGGGACAGACCAACAATGAGCAGTTCTTC.

This clonotype has a count of ten or more. The chain carries TRBV12-3 or TRBV12-4 and TRBJ2-1; 7 bases match TRBD2. Trimming removed 6 bases from V and 13 bases from J; junction bases left unmatched: 12. The CDR3 consists of 13 residues. CDR3 nucleotides: TGTGCCAGCAGGCGAGGGACTAATCTTAGACAGTTCTTC. It specifies CASRRGTNLRQFF.

This clonotype showed up many times. This chain joins TRBV29-1 and TRBJ2-3; 7 bases align to TRBD2. The CDR3 consists of 14 residues. The J segment lost 3 bases and the V segment lost 4 bases, leaving 7 bases of the junction unmatched. CDR1 SQVTM and CDR2 ANQGSEA come from the germline V gene. CDR3 residues: CSVVFRGRTDTQYF. CDR3 sequence (DNA): TGCAGCGTTGTCTTCCGCGGGAGAACAGATACGCAGTATTTT.

In its sample, this clonotype was seen a few times. The rearrangement links TRBV28 to TRBJ1-2; D might be TRBD1 (5 bases). V shed 4 bases and J shed 1 base, with 10 bases lying between them. Germline V gene lookup returns CDR1 MDHEN and CDR2 SYDVKM. This CDR3 region has 14 residues. Here the CDR3 reads CASSSGNLNYGYTF. The DNA for the CDR3 is TGTGCCAGCAGTTCAGGGAATCTTAACTATGGCTACACCTTC.

The rearrangement links TRBV7-2 to TRBJ2-1; 8 bases agree with TRBD2. Germline V gives CDR1 SGHTA, CDR2 FQGNSA. With V trimmed by 4 bases and J by 0 bases, 5 bases remained unmatched. The CDR3 consists of 16 residues. The CDR3 coding sequence is TGTGCCAGCAGCTCCAAGCGGGAGAGCTCCTACAATGAGCAGTTCTTC. It specifies CASSSKRESSYNEQFF.